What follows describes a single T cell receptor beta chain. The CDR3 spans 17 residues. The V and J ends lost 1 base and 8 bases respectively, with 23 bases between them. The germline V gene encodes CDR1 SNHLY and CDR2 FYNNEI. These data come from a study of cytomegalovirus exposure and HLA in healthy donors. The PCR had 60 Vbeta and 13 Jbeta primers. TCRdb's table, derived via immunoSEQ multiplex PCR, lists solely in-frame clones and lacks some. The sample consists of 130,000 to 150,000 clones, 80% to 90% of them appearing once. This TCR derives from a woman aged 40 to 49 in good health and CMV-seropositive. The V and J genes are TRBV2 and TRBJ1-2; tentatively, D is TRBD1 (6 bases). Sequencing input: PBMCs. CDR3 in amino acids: CASSEVGRTVLGLGYTF. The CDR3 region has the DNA TGTGCCAGCAGTGAAGTTGGAAGGACAGTCCTCGGGTTGGGCTACACCTTC. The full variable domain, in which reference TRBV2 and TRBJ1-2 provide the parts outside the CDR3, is EPEVTQTPSHQVTQMGQEVILRCVPISNHLYFYWYRQILGQKVEFLVSFYNNEISEKSEIFDDQFSVERPDGSNFTLKIRSTKLEDSAMYFCASSEVGRTVLGLGYTFGSGTRLTVV.